The sequence of this T cell receptor (beta chain) was determined in a study of a mutant IDH1 vaccine in newly diagnosed glioma. Study-level information: Patients' prior therapy spanned radiotherapy, temozolomide, or both; most underwent both.

The CDR3 length is 14 residues. CDR1 is MGHRA and CDR2 is YSYEKL in the germline V gene. The J segment lost 6 bases and the V segment lost 1 base, leaving 6 bases of the junction unmatched. Assay used: immunoSEQ multiplex PCR; TCRdb lists only in-frame clones, some missing. The sample consists of 98,000 or so clones, around nine tenths of them appearing once. Time point: baseline, week 1 (first vaccination visit). Treatment noted: pre-vaccination baseline after standard-of-care therapy. V usage is TRBV4-1 and J usage is TRBJ2-7, with 7 positions matching TRBD1. This sequence originates from a woman between 50 and 59 years old with glioma. The sequenced sample was PBMCs, obtained from a glioma patient treated with radiotherapy, temozolomide or both. The CDR3 loop reads CASSQGTGAGEQYF. For the CDR3, the DNA is TGCGCCAGCAGCCAAGGAACAGGGGCCGGCGAGCAGTACTTC.